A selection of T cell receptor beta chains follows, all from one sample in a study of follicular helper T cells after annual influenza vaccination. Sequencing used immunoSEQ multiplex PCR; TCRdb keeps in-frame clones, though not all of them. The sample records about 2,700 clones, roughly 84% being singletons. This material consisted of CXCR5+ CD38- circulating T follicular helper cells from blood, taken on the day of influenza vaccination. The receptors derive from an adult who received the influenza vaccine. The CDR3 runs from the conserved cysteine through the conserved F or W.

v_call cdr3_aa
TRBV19 CASTPNGYGYTF
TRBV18 CASSPEGGITEAFF
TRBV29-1 CSVDGGQDTEAFF
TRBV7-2 CASSLVGANTEAFF
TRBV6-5 CASSYGGKETQYF
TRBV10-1 CANTDPTGELFF
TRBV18 CASSPAGVGNEQYF
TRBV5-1 CASSREPWVAGGISYEQYF
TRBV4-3 CASSQDGQYEKLFF
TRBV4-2 CASSYQGGGSSYEQYF
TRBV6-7 CASSYSPSGGLRSTYNEQFF
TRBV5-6 CASGRRTGQTNEKLFF
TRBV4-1 CASSQDDGTDTQYF
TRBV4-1 CASRTGQDTEAFF
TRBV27 CASSFRASGGRSTDTQYF
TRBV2 CASNPSNTEAFF
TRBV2 CASSLGRGGAYEQYF
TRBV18 CASSPKDNEQFF
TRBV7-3 CASSPPGSTDTQYF
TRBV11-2 CASRASGGSTGELFF
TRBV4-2 CASSQNILSWSGELFF
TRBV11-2 CASSQSWAVAKNIQYF
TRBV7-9 CASSLEAHYEQYF
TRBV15 CATSRRTGLNTGELFF
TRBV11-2 CASSRGWGKGTYEQYF
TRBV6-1 CASSEWSGPNYGYTF
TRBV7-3 CASSLNGGRGLGTDTQYF
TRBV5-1 CASSPRDRGIDGYTF
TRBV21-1 CASMMTGGVTSPYEQYF
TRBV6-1 CASSEAETQYF
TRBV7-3 CASSFRGTDTQYF
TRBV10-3 CAISGGRGDTQYF
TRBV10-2 CASSQTSVGGHQETQYF
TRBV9 CASSAQGGGGNTIYF
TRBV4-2 CASSQDYRGGAYNEQFF
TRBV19 CASNDPGPDSGANVLTF
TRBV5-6 CASTLWEVQGPQHF
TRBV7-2 CASSLASLAGETQYF
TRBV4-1 CASSQVFRRGPSGANVLTF
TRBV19 CASNPPLGNYGYTF
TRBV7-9 CASQPGTNTEAFF